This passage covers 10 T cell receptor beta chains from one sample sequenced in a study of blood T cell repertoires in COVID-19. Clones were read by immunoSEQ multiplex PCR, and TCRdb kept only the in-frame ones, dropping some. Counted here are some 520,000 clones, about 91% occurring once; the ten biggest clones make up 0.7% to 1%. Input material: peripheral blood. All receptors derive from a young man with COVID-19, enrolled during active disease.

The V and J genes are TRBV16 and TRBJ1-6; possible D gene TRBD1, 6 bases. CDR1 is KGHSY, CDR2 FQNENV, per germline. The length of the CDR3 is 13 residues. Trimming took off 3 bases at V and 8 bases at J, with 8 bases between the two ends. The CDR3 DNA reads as TGTGCCAGCAGCCAGCGACAGGATTCACCCCTCCACTTT. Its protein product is CASSQRQDSPLHF.

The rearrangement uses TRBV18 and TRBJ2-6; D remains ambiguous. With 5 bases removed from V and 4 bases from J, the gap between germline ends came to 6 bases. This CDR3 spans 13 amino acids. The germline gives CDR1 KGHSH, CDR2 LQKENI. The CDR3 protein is CASSGQGANVLTF. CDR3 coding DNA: TGTGCCAGCTCAGGGCAGGGGGCCAACGTCCTGACTTTC. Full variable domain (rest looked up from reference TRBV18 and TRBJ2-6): NAGVMQNPRHLVRRRGQEARLRCSPMKGHSHVYWYRQLPEEGLKFMVYLQKENIIDESGMPKERFSAEFPKEGPSILRIQQVVRGDSAAYFCASSGQGANVLTFGAGSRLTVL.

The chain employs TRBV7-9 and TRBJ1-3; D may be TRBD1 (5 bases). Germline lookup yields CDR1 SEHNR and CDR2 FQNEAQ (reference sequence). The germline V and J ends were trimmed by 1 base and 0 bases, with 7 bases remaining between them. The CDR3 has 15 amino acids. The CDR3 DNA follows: TGTGCCAGCAGCTTAGTAGGGGACTCTGGAAACACCATATATTTT. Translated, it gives CASSLVGDSGNTIYF.

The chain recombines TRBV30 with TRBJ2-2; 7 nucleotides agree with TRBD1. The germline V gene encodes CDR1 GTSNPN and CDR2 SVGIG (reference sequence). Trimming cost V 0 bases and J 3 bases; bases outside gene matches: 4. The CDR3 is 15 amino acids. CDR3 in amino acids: CAWSVLTGHTGELFF. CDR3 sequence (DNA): TGTGCCTGGAGTGTATTGACAGGGCACACCGGGGAGCTGTTTTTT.

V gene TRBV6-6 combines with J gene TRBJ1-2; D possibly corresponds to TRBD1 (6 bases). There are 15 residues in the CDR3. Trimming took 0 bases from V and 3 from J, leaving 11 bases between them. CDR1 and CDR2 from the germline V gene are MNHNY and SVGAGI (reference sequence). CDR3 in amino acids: CASSYSQGGDYGYTF. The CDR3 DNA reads TGTGCCAGCAGTTACTCACAGGGAGGGGACTATGGCTACACCTTC.

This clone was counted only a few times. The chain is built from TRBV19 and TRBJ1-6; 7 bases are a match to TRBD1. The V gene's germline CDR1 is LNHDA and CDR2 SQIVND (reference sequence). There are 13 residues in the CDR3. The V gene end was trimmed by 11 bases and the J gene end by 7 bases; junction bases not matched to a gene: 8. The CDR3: CAVGTAGNSPLHF. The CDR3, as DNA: TGTGCCGTAGGGACAGCCGGAAATTCACCCCTCCACTTT.

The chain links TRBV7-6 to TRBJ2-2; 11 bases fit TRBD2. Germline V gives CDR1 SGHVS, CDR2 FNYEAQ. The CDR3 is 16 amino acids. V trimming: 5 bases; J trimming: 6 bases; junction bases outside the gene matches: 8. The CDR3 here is CASSRRLAGSSGELFF. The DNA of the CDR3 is TGTGCCAGCAGCCGTAGACTAGCGGGGTCTTCCGGGGAGCTGTTTTTT.

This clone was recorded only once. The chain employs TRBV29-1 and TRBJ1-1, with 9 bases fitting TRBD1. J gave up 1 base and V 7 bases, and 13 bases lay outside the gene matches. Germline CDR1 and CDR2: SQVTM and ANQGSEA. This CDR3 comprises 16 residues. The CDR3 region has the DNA TGCAGCGCAGTGGACAGGGGCCGTAAAGGGAACACTGAAGCTTTCTTT. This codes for CSAVDRGRKGNTEAFF.

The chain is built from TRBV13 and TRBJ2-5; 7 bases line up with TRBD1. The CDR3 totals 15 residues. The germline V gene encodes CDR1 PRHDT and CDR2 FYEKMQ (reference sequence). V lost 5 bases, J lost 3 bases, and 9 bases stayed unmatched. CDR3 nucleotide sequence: TGTGCCAGCAGCAGCAGGGGGAAGACCGAAGAGACCCAGTACTTC. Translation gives CASSSRGKTEETQYF.

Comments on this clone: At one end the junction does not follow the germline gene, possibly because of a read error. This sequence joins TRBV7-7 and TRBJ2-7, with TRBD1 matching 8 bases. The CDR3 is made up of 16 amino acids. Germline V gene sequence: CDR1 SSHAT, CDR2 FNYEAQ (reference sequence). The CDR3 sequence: CASSLGAGGAIDEQYF. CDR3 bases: TGTGCTAGCAGCTTAGGGGCAGGGGGCGCAATAGACGAGCAGTACTTC.